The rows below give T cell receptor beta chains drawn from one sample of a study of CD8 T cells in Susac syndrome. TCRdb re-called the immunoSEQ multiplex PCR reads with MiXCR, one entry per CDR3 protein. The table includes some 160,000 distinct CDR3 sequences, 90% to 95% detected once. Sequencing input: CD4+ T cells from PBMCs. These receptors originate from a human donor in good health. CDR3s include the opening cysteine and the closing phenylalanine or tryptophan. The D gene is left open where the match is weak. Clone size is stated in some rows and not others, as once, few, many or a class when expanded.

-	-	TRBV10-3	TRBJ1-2	TGTGCCATCAGTGCGGAAGGGGAACCAGGCTATGGCTACACCTTC	CAISAEGEPGYGYTF
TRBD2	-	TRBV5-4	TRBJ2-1	TGTGCCAGCAGCCCGACTAGCGGGAGGGCCAATGAGCAGTTCTTC	CASSPTSGRANEQFF
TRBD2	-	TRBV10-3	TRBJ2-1	TGTGCCATCAGTGAGTCGGCTAGCGGGGGGGATGAGCAGTTCTTC	CAISESASGGDEQFF
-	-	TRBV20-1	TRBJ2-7	TGCAGTGCTTGGGGACGGGAGTCCTACGAGCAGTACTTC	CSAWGRESYEQYF
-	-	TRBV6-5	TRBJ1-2	TGTGCCAGCAGTTTCGGACACCTTCTGGCTGGCTACACCTTC	CASSFGHLLAGYTF
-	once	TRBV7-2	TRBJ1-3	TGTGCCAGCAGCCAGGGATCAGCCTTCTCTGGAAACACCATATATTTT	CASSQGSAFSGNTIYF
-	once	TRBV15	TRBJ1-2	TGTGCCACCAGCCGTCGATCTTGGTTATCTCTCTATGGCTACACCTTC	CATSRRSWLSLYGYTF
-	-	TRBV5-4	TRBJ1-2	TGTGCCAGCAGCTTACCCGGCCAGATCGTCGGCTACACCTTC	CASSLPGQIVGYTF
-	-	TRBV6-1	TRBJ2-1	TGTGCCAGCAGTCCCTCATACCGCTCCTACAATGAGCAGTTCTTC	CASSPSYRSYNEQFF
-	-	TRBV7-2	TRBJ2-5	TGTGCCAGCAGCTTTCTCGCTACAAAAGAGACCCAGTACTTC	CASSFLATKETQYF
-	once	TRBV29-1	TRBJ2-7	TGCAGCGTTGAAGAAAGGACACAGAGCTCCTACGAGCAGTACTTC	CSVEERTQSSYEQYF
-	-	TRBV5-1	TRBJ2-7	TGCGCCAGCAGCCTGGGTGTAGGACCCTCCTACGAGCAGTACTTC	CASSLGVGPSYEQYF
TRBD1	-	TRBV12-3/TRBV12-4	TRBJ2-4	TGTGCCAGCAGTCTGACAGGGGTCGGAAACATTCAGTACTTC	CASSLTGVGNIQYF
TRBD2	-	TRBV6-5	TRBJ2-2	TGTGCCAGCAGTTTCTGGACTAGCGGGGGGAAGAACACCGGGGAGCTGTTTTTT	CASSFWTSGGKNTGELFF
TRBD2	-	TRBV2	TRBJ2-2	TGTGCCAGCACCAGAAGGGTAGCGGGCCCCGGGACCGGGGAGCTGTTTTTT	CASTRRVAGPGTGELFF
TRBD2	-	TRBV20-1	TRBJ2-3	TGCAGTGCTAGTGGACTAGCGGAGAGCACAGATACGCAGTATTTT	CSASGLAESTDTQYF
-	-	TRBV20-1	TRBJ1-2	TGCAGTGCTAGACCCTTTGAAGGGGGGAGTAGTGGCTACACCTTC	CSARPFEGGSSGYTF
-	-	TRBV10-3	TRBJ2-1	TGTGCCATCAATTCAGGGGAAAATGAGCAGTTCTTC	CAINSGENEQFF
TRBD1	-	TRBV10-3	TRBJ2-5	TGTGCCATCAGCCCCGGACAGGGTTTGGGACAAGAGACCCAGTACTTC	CAISPGQGLGQETQYF
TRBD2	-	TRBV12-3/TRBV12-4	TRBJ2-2	TGTGCCAGCAGTCCCGGGGTTGGAGCGGGGGTCTCCGTCCGTGGGAACACCGGGGAGCTGTTTTTT	CASSPGVGAGVSVRGNTGELFF
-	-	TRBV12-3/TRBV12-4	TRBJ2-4	TGTGCCAGCACCCTAAACAGGGGGGGAATTCAGTACTTC	CASTLNRGGIQYF
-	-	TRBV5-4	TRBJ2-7	TGTGCCAGCAGCGATGGTTACTCCTACGAGCAGTACTTC	CASSDGYSYEQYF
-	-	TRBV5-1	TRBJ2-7	TGCGCCAGCAGCACGATGACAGGTTATTACGAGCAGTACTTC	CASSTMTGYYEQYF
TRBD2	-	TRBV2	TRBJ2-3	TGTGCCAGCAGTTCGGGACTAGCGGGCACAGATACGCAGTATTTT	CASSSGLAGTDTQYF
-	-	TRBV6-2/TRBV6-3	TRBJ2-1	TGTGCCAGCATCTTGAGCTTGGGGTACAATGAGCAGTTCTTC	CASILSLGYNEQFF
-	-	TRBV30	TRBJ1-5	TGTGCCTGGAGTGTGGGCAGAGATCAGCCCCAGCATTTT	CAWSVGRDQPQHF
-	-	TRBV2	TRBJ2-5	TGTGCCAGCAGAGAGTGGGTTCAAGAGACCCAGTACTTC	CASREWVQETQYF
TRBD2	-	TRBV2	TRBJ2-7	TGTGCCAGCACCCCGTTGGGGACTAGCTCCTACGAGCAGTACTTC	CASTPLGTSSYEQYF
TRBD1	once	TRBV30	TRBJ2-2	TGTGCCTGTGCCGACAGGGTTCCGAACACCGGGGAGCTGTTTTTT	CACADRVPNTGELFF
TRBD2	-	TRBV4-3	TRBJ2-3	TGCGCCAGCAGCCAAGATGGGACTAGCGGAGCCTCTAGCACAGATACGCAGTATTTT	CASSQDGTSGASSTDTQYF
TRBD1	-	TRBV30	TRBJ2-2	TGTGCCTGGAGCCGTAGGGACAGGGGAAACACCGGGGAGCTGTTTTTT	CAWSRRDRGNTGELFF
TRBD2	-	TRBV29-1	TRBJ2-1	TGCAGCGTTGATGCGGGAGCAGCCTACAATGAGCAGTTCTTC	CSVDAGAAYNEQFF
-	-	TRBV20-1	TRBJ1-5	TGCAGTGCTAGTAGGCAGGGACCGGGGTTTGATCAGCCCCAGCATTTT	CSASRQGPGFDQPQHF
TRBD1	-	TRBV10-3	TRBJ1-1	TGTGCCATCAGTGAGCCATCAACAGGGGAGAACGTGAACACTGAAGCTTTCTTT	CAISEPSTGENVNTEAFF
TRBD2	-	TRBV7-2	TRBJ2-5	TGTGCCAGCAACCGAGGCTCGACCGGGGGGGTTGCAGAGACCCAGTACTTC	CASNRGSTGGVAETQYF
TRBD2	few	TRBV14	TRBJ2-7	TGTGCCAGCAGCCACTTGACCGGGAGGTCGAGAAACGAGCAGTACTTC	CASSHLTGRSRNEQYF
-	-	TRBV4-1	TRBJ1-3	TGCGCCAGCAGTTGGGGAAGAGGGTCTCTTGGAAACACCATATATTTT	CASSWGRGSLGNTIYF
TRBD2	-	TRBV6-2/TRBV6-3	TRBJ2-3	TGTGCCAGCAGAATCAGGACTAGCGGGGGGATCACAGATACGCAGTATTTT	CASRIRTSGGITDTQYF
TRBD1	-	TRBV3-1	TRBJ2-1	TGTGCCAGCAGCTCAAATACAGGGGGCTGGGAGCAGTTCTTC	CASSSNTGGWEQFF
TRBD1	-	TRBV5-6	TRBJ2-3	TGTGCCAGCAGCCGAACGACAGGGGGCAGTTCAGATACGCAGTATTTT	CASSRTTGGSSDTQYF
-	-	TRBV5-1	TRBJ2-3	TGCGCCAGCAGCTTTACCGGCTTTGGCACAGATACGCAGTATTTT	CASSFTGFGTDTQYF
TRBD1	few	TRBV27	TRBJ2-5	TGTGCCAGCAGTTTAAGGGGGCGGGAGACCCAGTACTTC	CASSLRGRETQYF
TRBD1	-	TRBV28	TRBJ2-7	TGTGCCAGCAGTCCTGCCCGGACAGGGGTCGAGCAGTACTTC	CASSPARTGVEQYF
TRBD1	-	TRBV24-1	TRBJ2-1	TGTGCCACCAGTGATTGGGGACAGCCTTACAATGAGCAGTTCTTC	CATSDWGQPYNEQFF
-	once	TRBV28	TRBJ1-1	TGTGCCAGCACCACTGGAGGGGTGTCAGCTTTCTTT	CASTTGGVSAFF
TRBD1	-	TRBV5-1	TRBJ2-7	TGCGCCAGCAGCTTCCTAACCGGGACAGGGAACGAGCAGTACTTC	CASSFLTGTGNEQYF
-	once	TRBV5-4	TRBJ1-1	TGTGCCAGCAGCTCAGGGAGCCCCAACACTGAAGCTTTCTTT	CASSSGSPNTEAFF
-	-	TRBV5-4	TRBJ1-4	TGTGCCAGCAGCCCGGACGTGGCAACTAATGAAAAACTGTTTTTT	CASSPDVATNEKLFF
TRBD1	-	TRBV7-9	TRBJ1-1	TGTGCCAGCAGCTTGTCGGGACAGCATAACACTGAAGCTTTCTTT	CASSLSGQHNTEAFF
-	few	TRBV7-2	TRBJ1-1	TGTGCCAGCAGCCCCTATACTGAAGCTTTCTTT	CASSPYTEAFF
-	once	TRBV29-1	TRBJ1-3	TGCAGCGTTGAGACAGCTGGAAACACCATATATTTT	CSVETAGNTIYF
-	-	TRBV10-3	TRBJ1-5	TGTGCCGCCAGGGAGGGGGTGAGTCAGCCCCAGCATTTT	CAAREGVSQPQHF
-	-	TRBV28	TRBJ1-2	TGTGCTCTCGGATCGAGTGGGGGGGGCGTAGGGGGCTACACCTTC	CALGSSGGGVGGYTF
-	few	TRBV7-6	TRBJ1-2	TGTGCCAGCAGCTTAGGCAGGGACTATGGCTACACCTTC	CASSLGRDYGYTF
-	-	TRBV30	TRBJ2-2	TGTGCCTGGTTGACAGGTGACACCGGGGAGCTGTTTTTT	CAWLTGDTGELFF
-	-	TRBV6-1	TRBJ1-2	TGTGCCAGCAGTCCCCCCCGAGAGAACTATGGCTACACCTTC	CASSPPRENYGYTF
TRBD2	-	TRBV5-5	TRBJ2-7	TGTGCCAGCAGCCGGGGGGGTCCTCCCCGCGAGCAGTACTTC	CASSRGGPPREQYF
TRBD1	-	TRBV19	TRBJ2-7	TGTGCCAGTAGTAACGACAGGGGGAGTTACGAGCAGTACTTC	CASSNDRGSYEQYF
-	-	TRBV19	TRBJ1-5	TGTGCCAGTAGTAGCAGTGGCCCGGGGCGCCTTCAGCCCCAGCATTTT	CASSSSGPGRLQPQHF
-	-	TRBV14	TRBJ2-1	TGTGCCAGCAGCCAAGTTGGGTCCTGGACCAATGAGCAGTTCTTC	CASSQVGSWTNEQFF